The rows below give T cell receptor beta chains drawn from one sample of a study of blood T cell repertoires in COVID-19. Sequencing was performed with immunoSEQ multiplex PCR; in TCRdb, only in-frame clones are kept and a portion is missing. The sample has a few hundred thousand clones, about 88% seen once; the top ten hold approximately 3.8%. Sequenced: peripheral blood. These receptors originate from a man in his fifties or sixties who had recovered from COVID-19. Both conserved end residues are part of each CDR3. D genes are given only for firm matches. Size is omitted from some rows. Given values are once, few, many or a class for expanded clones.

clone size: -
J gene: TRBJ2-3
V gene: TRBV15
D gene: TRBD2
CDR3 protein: CATSRQIAGAGDTQYF
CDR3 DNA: TGTGCCACCAGCAGACAAATAGCGGGGGCAGGGGATACGCAGTATTTT

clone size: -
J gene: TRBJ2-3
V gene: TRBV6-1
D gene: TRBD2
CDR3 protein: CASSEWRTSGGGADTQYF
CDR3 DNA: TGTGCCAGCAGTGAATGGCGGACTAGCGGGGGAGGCGCAGATACGCAGTATTTT

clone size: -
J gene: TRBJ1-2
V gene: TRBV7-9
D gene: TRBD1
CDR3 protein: CASSLEGTGNGYTF
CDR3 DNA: TGTGCCAGCAGCTTAGAGGGGACAGGGAACGGCTACACCTTC

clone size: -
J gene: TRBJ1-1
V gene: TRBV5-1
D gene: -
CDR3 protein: CASSLREGTGRVEAFF
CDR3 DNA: TGCGCCAGCAGCTTGAGAGAGGGGACGGGGAGGGTTGAAGCTTTCTTT

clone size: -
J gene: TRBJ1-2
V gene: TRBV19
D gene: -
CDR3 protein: CASSPGGLGYGYTF
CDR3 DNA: TGTGCCAGTAGCCCGGGGGGGCTAGGCTATGGCTACACCTTC

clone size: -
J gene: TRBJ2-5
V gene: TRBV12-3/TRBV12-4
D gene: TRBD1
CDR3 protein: CASRRTGRETQYF
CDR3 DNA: TGTGCCAGCAGACGGACAGGGAGGGAGACCCAGTACTTC

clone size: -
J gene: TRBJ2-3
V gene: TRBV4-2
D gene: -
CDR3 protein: CASSQERLADTQYF
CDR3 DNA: TGTGCCAGCAGCCAAGAGCGATTGGCAGATACGCAGTATTTT

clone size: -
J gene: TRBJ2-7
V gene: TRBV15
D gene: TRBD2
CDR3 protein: CATSRGGLAGTYEQYF
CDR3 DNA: TGTGCCACCAGCAGAGGGGGACTAGCGGGGACCTACGAGCAGTACTTC

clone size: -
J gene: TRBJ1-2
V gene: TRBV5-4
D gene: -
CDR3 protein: CASSLGGATAGYTF
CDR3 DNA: TGTGCCAGCAGCTTGGGTGGGGCGACGGCTGGCTACACCTTC

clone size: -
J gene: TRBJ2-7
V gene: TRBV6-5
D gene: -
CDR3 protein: CASRVGVGRTYEQYF
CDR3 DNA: TGTGCCAGCAGAGTCGGTGTGGGCCGCACCTACGAGCAGTACTTC

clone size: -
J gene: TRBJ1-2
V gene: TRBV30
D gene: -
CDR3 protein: CAWSPRTAPNYGYTF
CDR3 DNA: TGTGCCTGGAGTCCCCGGACAGCCCCAAACTATGGCTACACCTTC

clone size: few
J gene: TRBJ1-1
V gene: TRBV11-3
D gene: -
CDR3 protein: CASSLGQNTEAFF
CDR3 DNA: TGTGCCAGCAGCTTAGGGCAGAACACTGAAGCTTTCTTT

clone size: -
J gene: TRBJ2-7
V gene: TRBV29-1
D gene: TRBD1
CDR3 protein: CSVAGQALASAFYEQYF
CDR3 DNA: TGCAGCGTCGCGGGACAGGCCCTGGCGAGTGCATTTTACGAGCAGTACTTC

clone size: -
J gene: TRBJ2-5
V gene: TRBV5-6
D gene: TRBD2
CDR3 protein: CASSRGVQETQYF
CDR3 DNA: TGTGCCAGCAGCCGGGGGGTCCAAGAGACCCAGTACTTC

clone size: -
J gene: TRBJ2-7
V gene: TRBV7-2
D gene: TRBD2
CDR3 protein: CASSLASASAGVQDEQYF
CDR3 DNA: TGTGCCAGCAGCTTAGCCTCCGCTAGCGCGGGGGTCCAGGACGAGCAGTACTTC

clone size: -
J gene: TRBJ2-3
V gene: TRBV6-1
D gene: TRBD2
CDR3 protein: CASSKEGRGEVTDTQYF
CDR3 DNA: TGTGCCAGCAGTAAAGAGGGGCGGGGGGAGGTGACAGATACGCAGTATTTT

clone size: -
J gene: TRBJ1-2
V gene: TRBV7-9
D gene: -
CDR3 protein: CASSPSGYYGYTF
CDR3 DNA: TGTGCCAGCAGCCCCTCGGGGTACTATGGCTACACCTTC

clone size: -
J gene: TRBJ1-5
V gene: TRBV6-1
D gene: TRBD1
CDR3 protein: CASSEKTGVNQPQHF
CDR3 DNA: TGTGCCAGCAGTGAAAAGACAGGGGTTAATCAGCCCCAGCATTTT

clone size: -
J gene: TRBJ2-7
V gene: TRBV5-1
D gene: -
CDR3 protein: CASSLPGVPREQYF
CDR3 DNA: TGCGCCAGCAGCTTACCAGGGGTACCTCGCGAGCAGTACTTC

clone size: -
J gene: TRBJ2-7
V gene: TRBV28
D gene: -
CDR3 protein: CATMGSLGNYEQYF
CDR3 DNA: TGTGCCACCATGGGCAGTTTAGGAAACTACGAGCAGTACTTC

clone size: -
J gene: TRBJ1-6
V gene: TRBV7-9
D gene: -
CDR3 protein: CASSSPDSHMALHF
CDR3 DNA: TGTGCCAGCAGCTCCCCGGACAGCCATATGGCCCTCCACTTT

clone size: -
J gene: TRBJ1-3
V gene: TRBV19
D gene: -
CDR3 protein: CASSIPVGQTSSGNTIYF
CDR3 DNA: TGTGCCAGTAGTATACCGGTTGGGCAGACAAGCTCTGGAAACACCATATATTTT

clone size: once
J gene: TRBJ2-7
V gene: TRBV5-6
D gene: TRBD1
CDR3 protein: CASSRRQGFHEQYF
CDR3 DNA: TGTGCCAGCAGCCGTAGACAGGGGTTCCACGAGCAGTACTTC